The source of this T cell receptor beta chain is a study of T-cell memory formation after mild COVID-19. MiXCR was run by TCRdb on the 5' RACE reads, yielding one entry per CDR3 protein. There are hundreds of thousands of distinct CDR3 sequences in the sample; roughly 15% occur only once, and roughly 22% lies in the top ten. Germline CDR1 is MNHEY and CDR2 is SVGEGT. V lost 7 bases and J lost 6, with 22 bases in between. The length of the CDR3 is 15 residues. This TCR came from a man aged 18-30 years who had mild COVID-19 (a few samples of this study predate the infection). Cell type and time point are not known. J is TRBJ2-7 and V is TRBV6-2 or TRBV6-3, with D perhaps TRBD1 (6 bases). The specimen was PBMCs or a T cell subset sorted from them (not recorded which). CDR3 sequence: CASTRGWAQGGEQYF. Written as DNA, the CDR3 is TGTGCCAGCACCAGGGGATGGGCTCAAGGGGGCGAGCAGTACTTC.